This T cell receptor (beta chain) was documented in a study of blood T cell repertoires in COVID-19. Across about two dozen US areas, participants ranged in age from about 18 to 100 years. Recovered Cohort 3 donors showed two negative PCRs, clearance, or symptom resolution. Libraries were prepared by immunoSEQ multiplex PCR; TCRdb keeps only in-frame clonotypes and omits some of them. This table holds just over 300,000 clones, 70% to 90% found once. V gave up 6 bases and J gave up 5 bases, with 28 bases separating them. Germline loops: CDR1 LGHDT, CDR2 YNNKEL (reference sequence). The CDR3 spans 18 residues.

This sequence originates from a woman in her forties who had recovered from COVID-19. Sequenced material: PBMCs or T cells enriched from blood (not recorded which). The chain employs TRBV3-1 (or the pseudogene TRBV3-2) and TRBJ2-5, with D possibly TRBD1 on 6 matching bases. CDR3 nucleotide sequence: TGTGCCAGCAGGCCCCCAGCCCAACAGGGACCGAGTTTGGAGACCCAGTACTTC. Amino acid sequence: CASRPPAQQGPSLETQYF.